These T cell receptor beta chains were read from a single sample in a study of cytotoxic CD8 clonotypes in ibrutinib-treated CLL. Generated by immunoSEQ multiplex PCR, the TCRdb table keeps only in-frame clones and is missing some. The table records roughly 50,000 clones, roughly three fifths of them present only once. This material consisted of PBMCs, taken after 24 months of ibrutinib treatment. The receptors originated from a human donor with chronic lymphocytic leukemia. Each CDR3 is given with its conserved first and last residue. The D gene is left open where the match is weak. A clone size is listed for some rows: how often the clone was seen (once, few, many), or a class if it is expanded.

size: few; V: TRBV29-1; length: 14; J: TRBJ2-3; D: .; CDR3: CSVEAHGGSTTQYF; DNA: TGCAGCGTTGAAGCTCACGGGGGTTCTACCACGCAGTATTTT
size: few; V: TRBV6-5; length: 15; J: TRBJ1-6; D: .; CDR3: CASSYGAQVDSPLHF; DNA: TGTGCCAGCAGTTACGGGGCTCAAGTGGATTCACCCCTCCACTTT
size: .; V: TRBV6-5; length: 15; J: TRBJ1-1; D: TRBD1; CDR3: CASSWTGLGDTEAFF; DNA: TGTGCCAGCAGTTGGACAGGGCTTGGGGACACTGAAGCTTTCTTT
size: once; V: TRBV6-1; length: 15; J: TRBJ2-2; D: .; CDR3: CASNLAPGVVGELFF; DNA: TGTGCCAGCAACCTAGCCCCAGGGGTTGTCGGGGAGCTGTTTTTT
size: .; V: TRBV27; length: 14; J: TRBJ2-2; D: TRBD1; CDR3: CASSLLDRGGELFF; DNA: TGTGCCAGCAGCTTGCTGGACAGGGGCGGGGAGCTGTTTTTT
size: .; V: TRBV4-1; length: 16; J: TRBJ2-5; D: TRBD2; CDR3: CASSHQTSGNQETQYF; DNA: TGCGCCAGCAGCCACCAGACTAGCGGGAACCAAGAGACCCAGTACTTC
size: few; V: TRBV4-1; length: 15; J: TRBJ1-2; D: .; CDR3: CASSQEGTWRSGYTF; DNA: TGCGCCAGCAGCCAAGAGGGGACATGGAGGAGTGGCTACACCTTC
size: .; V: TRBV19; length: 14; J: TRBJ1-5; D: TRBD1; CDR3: CASRYRGTNQPQHF; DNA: TGTGCCAGTAGGTACAGGGGAACCAATCAGCCCCAGCATTTT
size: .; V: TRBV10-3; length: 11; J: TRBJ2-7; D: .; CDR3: CAITQTGEQYF; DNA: TGTGCCATCACCCAAACCGGGGAGCAGTACTTC
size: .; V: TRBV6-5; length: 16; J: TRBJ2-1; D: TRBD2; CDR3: CASSYRAGGFGNEQFF; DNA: TGTGCCAGCAGTTACAGAGCGGGGGGGTTTGGGAATGAGCAGTTCTTC
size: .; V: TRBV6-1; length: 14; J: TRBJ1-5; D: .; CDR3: CASSEVGRNQPQHF; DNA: TGTGCCAGCAGTGAAGTTGGGAGAAATCAGCCCCAGCATTTT
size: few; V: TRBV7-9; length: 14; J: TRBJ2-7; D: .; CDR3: CASTFGDLRYEQYF; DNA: TGTGCCAGCACCTTCGGGGACCTCCGCTACGAGCAGTACTTC
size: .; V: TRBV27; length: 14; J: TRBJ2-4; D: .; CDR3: CASSFVGTKNIQYF; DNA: TGTGCCAGCAGTTTTGTAGGGACCAAAAACATTCAGTACTTC
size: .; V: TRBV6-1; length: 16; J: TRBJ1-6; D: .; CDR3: CASSGDFGSYNSPLHF; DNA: TGTGCCAGCAGTGGGGACTTCGGCTCCTATAATTCACCCCTCCACTTT
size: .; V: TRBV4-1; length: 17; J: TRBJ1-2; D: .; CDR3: CASSQGPPRAAGYGYTF; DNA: TGCGCCAGCAGCCAAGGCCCCCCCCGGGCGGCGGGCTATGGCTACACCTTC
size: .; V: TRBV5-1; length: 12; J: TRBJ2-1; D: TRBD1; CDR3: CASSTGVTGWFF; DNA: TGCGCCAGCAGCACAGGGGTAACGGGGTGGTTCTTC
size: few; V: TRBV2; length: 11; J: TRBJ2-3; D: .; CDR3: CASSVADTQYF; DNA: TGTGCCAGCAGTGTGGCAGATACGCAGTATTTT
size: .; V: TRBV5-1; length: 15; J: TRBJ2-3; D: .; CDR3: CASSLGWTSTDTQYF; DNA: TGCGCCAGCAGCTTGGGGTGGACTAGCACAGATACGCAGTATTTT
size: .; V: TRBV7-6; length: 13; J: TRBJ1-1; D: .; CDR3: CASSPRANTEAFF; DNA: TGTGCCAGCAGCCCCCGGGCGAACACTGAAGCTTTCTTT
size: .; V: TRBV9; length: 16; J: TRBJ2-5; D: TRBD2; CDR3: CASSVGDGGAPRTQYF; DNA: TGTGCCAGCAGCGTAGGTGACGGGGGGGCCCCTCGCACCCAGTACTTC
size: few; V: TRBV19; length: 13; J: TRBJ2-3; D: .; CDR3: CASSIELGNTQYF; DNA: TGTGCCAGTAGTATAGAATTAGGGAATACGCAGTATTTT
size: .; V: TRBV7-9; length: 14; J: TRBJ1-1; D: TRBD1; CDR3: CASSPQAGGTEAFF; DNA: TGTGCCAGCAGCCCACAGGCAGGGGGCACTGAAGCTTTCTTT
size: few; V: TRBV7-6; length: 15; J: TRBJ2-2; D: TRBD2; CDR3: CASRGGLAGAGELFF; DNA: TGTGCCAGCAGGGGTGGACTAGCGGGGGCCGGGGAGCTGTTTTTT
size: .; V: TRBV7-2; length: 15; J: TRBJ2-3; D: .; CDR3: CASSALGRSTDTQYF; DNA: TGTGCCAGCAGCGCACTAGGAAGGAGCACAGATACGCAGTATTTT
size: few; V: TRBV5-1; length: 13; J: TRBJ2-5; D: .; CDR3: CASSFQVQETQYF; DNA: TGCGCCAGCAGCTTTCAAGTTCAAGAGACCCAGTACTTC
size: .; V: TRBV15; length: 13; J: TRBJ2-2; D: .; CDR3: CATSRGVTGELFF; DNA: TGTGCCACCAGCAGAGGAGTCACCGGGGAGCTGTTTTTT
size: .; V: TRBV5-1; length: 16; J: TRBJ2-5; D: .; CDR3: CASSSQGGGGKETQYF; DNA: TGCGCCAGCAGCTCCCAAGGGGGTGGCGGGAAGGAGACCCAGTACTTC
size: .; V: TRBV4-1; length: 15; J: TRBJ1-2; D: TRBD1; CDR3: CASKGTGWIDYGYTF; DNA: TGCGCCAGCAAGGGGACAGGGTGGATTGACTATGGCTACACCTTC